The 25 T cell receptor beta chains given below trace back to one sample, sequenced in a study of blood T cells in healthy people across ages. It was with a sample-barcoded 5' primer and a J-beta primer mix that a second PCR of about 6 to 12 cycles was run. TCRdb independently ran MiXCR on the 5' RACE reads; one entry per CDR3 protein. Among about 840,000 distinct CDR3 sequences, almost 30% were seen once, and the ten largest hold roughly a tenth. The same data also contributed to another study, on T cells of mothers and their children.

Sequences were obtained from blood. The source is a woman in her 40s in good health.

This clonotype occurred a few times. One end of the junction varies from germline; a read error may be responsible. The V and J genes are TRBV11-3 and TRBJ1-6; D remains unclear. Germline V lookup: CDR1 SGHNT, CDR2 YENEEA. The length of the CDR3 is 19 residues. This chain's CDR3 is CASSIETQRGAWDNSPLHF. CDR3 sequence (DNA): TGTGCCAGCAGCATAGAGACCCAGCGCGGTGCGTGGGATAATTCACCCCTCCACTTT.

CDR3 nucleotide sequence: TGTGCCAGCAGCCAAGCCCGGGGGTCTAGCGGGGGCTACGAGCAGTACTTC. Amino acids: CASSQARGSSGGYEQYF. V gene TRBV3-1 combines with J gene TRBJ2-7, with 10 bases that match TRBD2. V was pared by 1 base and J by 3 bases, with 9 bases of the junction left unmatched. The CDR3 spans 17 residues. CDR1 is LGHDT and CDR2 is YNNKEL in the germline V gene (reference sequence).

Concerning this clonotype itself: Being one base from a much bigger clone, this may be a read error. CDR3: CAGSQQQGGYGYTF. As DNA, the CDR3 is TGCGCCGGCAGCCAACAACAGGGGGGATATGGCTACACCTTC. V usage is TRBV4-3 and J usage is TRBJ1-2; 8 bases map to TRBD1. Germline CDR1 LGHNA, CDR2 YSLEER. CDR3 size: 14 residues.

Ten or more counts support this clonotype. The rearrangement uses TRBV4-3 and TRBJ1-2; no definite D call. The CDR3 consists of 15 residues. Looked up from germline, CDR1 is LGHNA and CDR2 is YSLEER. Trimming stripped 1 base from V and 6 bases from J, with 15 bases between. The CDR3 bases are TGCGCCAGCAGCCAAGTTGTAGGAAGTACAGATGGCTACACCTTC. Its translation: CASSQVVGSTDGYTF.

This clonotype was recorded at least ten times. The chain has TRBV5-1 and TRBJ2-1; TRBD2 agrees at 7 bases. CDR1 SGHRS and CDR2 YFSETQ come from the germline V gene. The V segment lost 4 bases and the J segment 8 bases; nucleotides outside the gene matches: 12. CDR3 size: 15 residues. The CDR3 coding sequence is TGCGCCAGCAGCCAGGATGGCCTAGCGGTAGATGAGCAGTTCTTC. Translated: CASSQDGLAVDEQFF. Using reference TRBV5-1 and TRBJ2-1 for the parts outside the CDR3, the full variable domain is KAGVTQTPRYLIKTRGQQVTLSCSPISGHRSVSWYQQTPGQGLQFLFEYFSETQRNKGNFPGRFSGRQFSNSRSEMNVSTLELGDSALYLCASSQDGLAVDEQFFGPGTRLTVL.

In its sample, this clonotype was seen a few times. The V gene is TRBV27, the J gene TRBJ2-5; 10 nucleotides agree with TRBD2. The CDR3 is 19 residues long. J was trimmed by 1 base and V by 6 bases; bases with no gene match: 17. Germline assignment: CDR1 MNHEY and CDR2 SMNVEV (reference sequence). Here the CDR3 reads CASSHALVSGGGPQETQYF. Here the CDR3 DNA reads TGTGCCAGCAGCCACGCCCTCGTAAGCGGGGGGGGGCCCCAAGAGACCCAGTACTTC.

This clonotype was recorded at least ten times. This chain uses TRBV30 with TRBJ2-1; TRBD2 matches at 11 bases. V gave up 1 base and J gave up 5 bases; unmatched junction bases: 1. This CDR3 has 14 residues. CDR1 is GTSNPN, CDR2 SVGIG, per germline (reference sequence). CDR3 sequence reads: CAWSAGLADNEQFF. CDR3 DNA: TGTGCCTGGAGTGCGGGACTAGCGGACAATGAGCAGTTCTTC.

As regards this clonotype: At one boundary the junction diverges from the germline segment, which might be a read error. J is TRBJ2-3 and V is TRBV4-3, with TRBD2 matching over 11 bases. Germline V gene lookup returns CDR1 LGHNA and CDR2 YSLEER. The CDR3 runs 15 residues. The CDR3 here is CAGSQGPSGGDTQYF. CDR3 nucleotide sequence: TGCGCCGGCAGCCAAGGCCCTAGCGGGGGGGATACGCAGTATTTT.

This clonotype was seen repeatedly, ten times or more. The V and J genes are TRBV9 and TRBJ2-5, with D unresolved. The CDR3 is 14 residues long. Germline CDR1 and CDR2: SGDLS and YYNGEE. Trimming shortened V by 1 base and J by 5 bases, and 12 bases separated the two germline ends. The CDR3 loop reads CASSVRPGSETQYF. CDR3 sequence (DNA): TGTGCCAGCAGCGTACGCCCCGGATCTGAGACCCAGTACTTC.

In the case of this clonotype: A much larger clonotype is one base distant, so this may be a read error. V gene TRBV6-6 combines with J gene TRBJ2-7; 8 bases line up with TRBD2. CDR3 size: 12 residues. CDR1 and CDR2 (germline): MNHNY, SVGAGI (reference sequence). This CDR3 reads CVSRELAVEQYF. CDR3 in DNA: TGTGTCAGCAGGGAACTAGCGGTCGAGCAGTACTTC.

A note on this clonotype: One base away lies a much larger clone, so this may be a sequencing read error. The V and J genes are TRBV6-2 or TRBV6-3 and TRBJ1-2; no firm D call. CDR1 is MNHEY and CDR2 is SVGEGT in the germline V gene. With 4 bases removed from V and 3 bases from J, the gap between germline ends came to 15 bases. The length of the CDR3 is 15 residues. This chain's CDR3 is CASSSLSGQDYGYTF. Here the CDR3 DNA reads TGTGCCAGCAGTTCCCTATCCGGGCAGGACTATGGCTACACCTTC.

This clonotype was recorded a few times. The chain links TRBV7-2 to TRBJ1-2; TRBD1 agrees at 11 bases. The CDR3 length is 18 residues. V gave up 5 bases and J gave up 8 bases; unmatched junction bases: 19. Per the germline V gene, CDR1 is SGHTA and CDR2 is FQGNSA. Here the CDR3 DNA reads TGTGCCAGCAGCCCAAGGACAGGGGGCAATCCCCGTGTAGGGGGCTACACCTTC. Translating it yields CASSPRTGGNPRVGGYTF.

This clonotype was seen at least ten times. The chain combines TRBV12-3 or TRBV12-4 with TRBJ2-3; 7 bases agree with TRBD2. This CDR3 region has 15 residues. V shed 2 bases, J shed 5 bases, and the junction held 7 bases outside the gene matches. CDR3 loop: CASSLLRGKGDTQYF. CDR3 nucleotide sequence: TGTGCCAGCAGTTTATTGCGGGGGAAGGGAGATACGCAGTATTTT.

The gene calls are TRBV6-2 or TRBV6-3 and TRBJ2-5; D may be TRBD1 or TRBD2 (5 bases each). The better agreement between TRBJ2-7 and the DNA end casts doubt on the J call. CDR3 length equals 14 residues. Germline V gene data show CDR1 as MNHEY and CDR2 as SVGEGT. CDR3 nucleotides: TGTGCCAGCAGTTACGGGGGAGACCACTACGAGCAGTACTTC. The encoded protein is CASSYGGDHYEQYF.

J is TRBJ1-2 and V is TRBV5-1; D is perhaps TRBD1 (6 bases). CDR3 size: 15 residues. V was shortened by 0 bases and J by 6 bases, with 15 bases between the two germline ends. Germline V CDR1 and CDR2: SGHRS, YFSETQ. The CDR3 protein is CASSLDGSGANGYTF. Here the CDR3 DNA reads TGCGCCAGCAGCTTGGACGGATCAGGGGCAAATGGCTACACCTTC. The whole variable domain, remainder taken from reference TRBV5-1 and TRBJ1-2, is KAGVTQTPRYLIKTRGQQVTLSCSPISGHRSVSWYQQTPGQGLQFLFEYFSETQRNKGNFPGRFSGRQFSNSRSEMNVSTLELGDSALYLCASSLDGSGANGYTFGSGTRLTVV.

This chain uses TRBV19 with TRBJ1-1, with a possible D match to TRBD1 (6 bases). Germline CDR1 is LNHDA and CDR2 is SQIVND (reference sequence). CDR3 length: 14 residues. V gave up 5 bases and J gave up 2 bases, with 12 bases separating them. CDR3 protein: CASSPGQINTEAFF. In nucleotides, the CDR3 is TGTGCCAGTAGTCCGGGACAAATTAACACTGAAGCTTTCTTT.

This clonotype showed up just a few times. V is TRBV6-5 and J is TRBJ1-1; 7 nucleotides match TRBD1. The V segment lost 0 bases and the J segment 4 bases; nucleotides outside the gene matches: 8. The CDR3 covers 16 residues. Germline assignment: CDR1 MNHEY and CDR2 SVGAGI. In DNA, the CDR3 is TGTGCCAGCAGTTACTCGCCAGGGGGTATCGGCACTGAAGCTTTCTTT. Encoded protein: CASSYSPGGIGTEAFF.

The sample holds many counts of this clonotype. The chain is built from TRBV4-1 and TRBJ1-2, with 7 bases fitting TRBD1. The V gene's germline CDR1 is MGHRA and CDR2 YSYEKL. V lost 3 bases to trimming and J lost 5 bases; unmatched junction nucleotides: 6. The CDR3 has 14 amino acids. The DNA for the CDR3 is TGCGCCAGCAGCCAGACCGGGACAGCGTATGGCTACACCTTC. This sequence encodes CASSQTGTAYGYTF.

This clonotype turned up a few times. This chain connects TRBV27 to TRBJ1-2; D remains ambiguous. V was cut by 0 bases and J by 4 bases, with 9 bases left in between. Germline CDR1 MNHEY, CDR2 SMNVEV (reference sequence). The CDR3 spans 14 residues. The CDR3 reads CASSLSHTSYGYTF. CDR3 nucleotide sequence: TGTGCCAGCAGTTTATCGCACACCAGCTATGGCTACACCTTC.

This clonotype was counted at least ten times. This chain links TRBV10-3 with TRBJ1-6; tentatively, D is TRBD1 (6 bases). The CDR3 loop spans 14 amino acids. The germline CDR1 and CDR2 sequences are ENHRY and SYGVKD. With 6 bases removed from V and 9 bases from J, the gap between germline ends came to 15 bases. As DNA, the CDR3 is TGTGCCATCAGCGGTGAGGGGGGAAGTTCACCCCTCCACTTT. This sequence encodes CAISGEGGSSPLHF.

This clonotype was detected ten times or more. The J gene is TRBJ2-7, the V gene TRBV5-1, with D possibly called TRBD1 or TRBD2 (5 bases each). The CDR3 sequence is 13 residues long. Trimming cost V 4 bases and J 3 bases, with 11 bases left between them. CDR1 SGHRS and CDR2 YFSETQ come from the germline V gene. The CDR3 protein is CASSRDEFYEQYF. The CDR3 nucleotides read TGCGCCAGCAGCCGGGACGAATTCTACGAGCAGTACTTC.

CDR3: CASSADRGSDEKLFF. CDR3 DNA sequence: TGTGCCAGCAGCGCCGACAGGGGGTCAGATGAAAAACTGTTTTTT. The genes are TRBV7-2 and TRBJ1-4; 9 bases match TRBD1. V trimming: 5 bases; J trimming: 6 bases; junction bases outside the gene matches: 7. The CDR3 loop spans 15 amino acids. From germline, CDR1 is SGHTA and CDR2 FQGNSA.

The V and J genes are TRBV9 and TRBJ2-2; possible D gene TRBD2, 7 bases. The CDR3 is 18 amino acids. Trimming took off 2 bases at V and 3 bases at J, with 20 bases between the two ends. Germline lookup yields CDR1 SGDLS and CDR2 YYNGEE. CDR3 sequence (DNA): TGTGCCAGCAGCGTCTCCAGAGAAGGGGGGGGCGACACCGGGGAGCTGTTTTTT. Encoded protein: CASSVSREGGGDTGELFF.

This clonotype has only a few counts. This chain links TRBV29-1 with TRBJ2-2, with D perhaps matching TRBD2 (6 bases). Trimming removed 4 bases at V and 7 bases at J, with 16 bases between. The CDR3 has 14 amino acids. Germline V CDR1 and CDR2: SQVTM, ANQGSEA. CDR3 in amino acids: CSVAFTSFGGELFF. CDR3 DNA: TGCAGCGTTGCGTTTACTAGCTTTGGCGGGGAGCTGTTTTTT.

The V call is TRBV9, the J call TRBJ2-7; the match to TRBD2 covers 8 bases. V was clipped by 3 bases and J by 7 bases; unmatched bases: 12. The CDR3 has 15 residues. CDR1 is SGDLS, CDR2 YYNGEE, per germline. For the CDR3, the DNA is TGTGCCAGCAGCGCAACACTAGCGGCAAACAATGAGCAGTACTTC. Protein sequence: CASSATLAANNEQYF.